A single sample gave rise to the 2 T cell receptor beta chains below, sequenced in a study of radiation and T cells in renal cell carcinoma. The repertoire was sequenced with immunoSEQ multiplex PCR; TCRdb's copy has only in-frame clones and lacks some. Of 150,000 or so clones in the sample, 87% are singletons; the top ten hold 10% to 15%. Indicated time point: blood 2 weeks post-SBRT. The treatment here: 15 Gy SBRT to primary tumor, nephrectomy 4 weeks later. The material sequenced was blood, taken from a patient whose treatment included radiotherapy and nephrectomy. The receptor set was obtained from a woman aged 45-59 years with renal cell carcinoma.

CDR3 amino acids: CASSSTGPRETQYF. CDR3 sequence (DNA): TGTGCCAGCAGCTCTACAGGGCCCAGGGAGACCCAGTACTTC. The chain carries TRBV7-2 and TRBJ2-5; tentatively, D is TRBD1 (6 bases). The CDR3 has 14 residues. Per germline, CDR1 SGHTA and CDR2 FQGNSA. Trimming shortened V by 4 bases and J by 5 bases, and 14 bases separated the two germline ends.

The chain joins TRBV4-2 to TRBJ2-6; D gene uncertain. This CDR3 spans 15 amino acids. Trimming pared 0 bases from V and 0 bases from J, leaving 3 bases between. The germline V gene has CDR1 LGHNA and CDR2 YNFKEQ. The chain's CDR3 is CASSQESSGANVLTF. DNA of the CDR3: TGTGCCAGCAGCCAAGAGAGCTCTGGGGCCAACGTCCTGACTTTC.